The following is a TCR beta chain sequence with its context. Its antigen specificity is not known. Per-base qualities were not stored, and no clone one base away is much larger. At one collaborating source in Seattle, patients were enrolled during active infection and were followed longitudinally through the course of disease. Each collaborating institution followed its own protocols to collect whole blood in K2EDTA tubes. For TCRbeta analysis, collaborator samples were shipped as frozen whole blood, as isolated PBMCs, or as DNA extracted from either sample type. This sample was taken from a study of blood T cell repertoires in COVID-19 (dated by TCRdb to the early 2020s). In terms of the full investigation: Collaborator samples came from the United States, Italy and Spain and covered acute and convalescent phases of COVID-19. The material from the prospective study consisted of cDNA or gDNA derived from T cells, B-cell-depleted T cells, or PBMCs. Deeply sampled blood TCRbeta repertoires from subjects exposed to, actively infected with, or recovered from COVID-19 were included in the dataset. The repertoires were made available in a free public database intended to serve as a resource for research on the immune response to SARS-CoV-2. Samples came from the ongoing ImmuneRACE study (first 160 participants) plus 1,254 subjects from 6 global collaborators. Sample metadata almost always included a de-identified subject ID, COVID-19 status, age in years and sex. Where available, HLA class I and class II types were obtained from metadata supplied by the sample provider rather than from assay-based typing. Beyond this particular receptor, the publication reports: The amount of clinical and demographic metadata varied by source and participant and was provided uncurated.

TCRbeta CDR3 regions were amplified from genomic DNA by means of the immunoSEQ Assay, a bias-controlled multiplex PCR. The paper's processing steps were these. The number of nucleated cells in each sample was estimated from the amplification of reference gene primers within the assay. To quantify the absolute abundance of each unique TCRbeta CDR3 rearrangement, sequence reads were collapsed and filtered. For each sample, productive Simpson clonality was calculated as the square root of Simpson's diversity index over productive rearrangements. Here the immuneACCESS table is served through TCRdb, limited to in-frame sequences with V and J called. Missing clones are a known gap in these copies; in checked studies unresolved V genes cover under half, and the rest lacks a known reason. V and J calls and clone size are given by that table; D and trimming were obtained from the DNA. In this sample the table shows fewer than 45,000 clones, around 74% of which occur a single time. The ten biggest clones cover under 12% of the sample.

The germline V gene provides CDR1 MGHRA and CDR2 YSYEKL. Relative to germline, V is missing 4 bases and J is missing 7 bases, with 4 bases of the junction outside any gene match. The CDR3 spans 14 residues, from the cysteine through the phenylalanine. Only CDR3 DNA is held: 42 bases, read in frame from base 1. This receptor was obtained from a man aged 65 to 85 with COVID-19, enrolled during active disease. Recombination joined TRBV4-1 with TRBJ1-4; TRBD1 fits 9 bases in the junction. The sample comprised peripheral blood. This receptor has the CDR3 CASSRDRVSEKLFF. Here is the DNA: TGCGCCAGCAGCCGGGACAGGGTATCTGAAAAACTGTTTTTT.